This record covers a single T cell receptor (beta chain). Patients of the Seattle cohort, enrolled during active infection, were followed longitudinally. This entry comes from a study of blood T cell repertoires in COVID-19. Turning to the study itself: The study drew acute and convalescent COVID-19 samples from the United States, Italy and Spain.

Germline V lookup: CDR1 SGHTA, CDR2 FQGNSA. The junction had 8 bases not matched to a gene; V was cut back by 5 bases and J by 3 bases. The CDR3 runs 15 residues. Authors' methods: Reference gene primer amplification in the assay estimated nucleated cell counts. Sequenced by immunoSEQ multiplex PCR; TCRdb stores in-frame clones only, minus some. V and J calls and clone size are given by that table; D and trimming were obtained from the DNA. The sample contains about 200,000 clones, roughly 94% of which appear only once. V gene TRBV7-2 combines with J gene TRBJ2-3; 7 nucleotides line up with TRBD1. The TCR sequence derives from a man under 40 with COVID-19, enrolled during active disease. Sequencing was carried out using peripheral blood. The chain's CDR3 is CASSLQGMGTDTQYF. CDR3 DNA sequence: TGTGCCAGCAGCCTACAGGGGATGGGTACAGATACGCAGTATTTT.